This TCR beta chain was captured by sequencing in a study of T cells after yellow fever vaccination. Findings of the study overall: Booster sampling recovered most clones from primary vaccination (less than 97% CD4, around 88% CD8).

This clonotype turned up a few times. Its antigen is as yet unknown. The junction departs from the called germline gene at one end, perhaps through a read error. The CDR3 sequence is 13 residues long. Germline loops: CDR1 SSHAT, CDR2 FNYEAQ (reference sequence). TCRdb fed the 5' RACE reads into MiXCR, producing one record per CDR3 protein. The data hold about 300,000 distinct CDR3 sequences, with less than 9.5% observed a single time. This chain uses TRBV7-7 with TRBJ1-4, with 7 bases matching TRBD1. The sequence derives from a man aged 18 to 35 who received the YFV17D yellow fever vaccine. The specimen was CD4+ T cells sorted from PBMCs, collected 5 days after the yellow fever booster vaccination. CDR3 sequence: CASSLDRGQELFF. The DNA of the CDR3 is TGTGCTAGCAGCTTAGACCGTGGACAGGAACTGTTTTTT.